The next 21 T cell receptor beta chains were all read from a single sample in a study of shared clonotypes between healthy human individuals. Some clones are missing from TCRdb's copy, which holds only in-frame ones; the method was immunoSEQ multiplex PCR. The table records 450,000 to 500,000 clones, about 80% of them present only once. The sample consisted of PBMCs. These receptors all come from a woman aged 35 to 49 in good health. Some clones in this sample may be carry-over from other donors' samples.

This clone has just a few counts. V gene TRBV7-9 combines with J gene TRBJ1-2, with D possibly TRBD1 on 5 matching bases. The CDR3 is 13 residues long. V was shortened by 1 base and J by 7 bases, with 10 bases between the two germline ends. Germline V gene sequence: CDR1 SEHNR, CDR2 FQNEAQ (reference sequence). CDR3: CASSLVGGGGYTF. CDR3 DNA sequence: TGTGCCAGCAGCTTAGTGGGGGGAGGTGGCTACACCTTC.

The chain links TRBV6-1 to TRBJ2-3; 10 bases are a match to TRBD2. From germline, CDR1 is MNHNS and CDR2 SASEGT. J gave up 0 bases and V 6 bases, and 3 bases lay outside the gene matches. The CDR3 extends over 15 amino acids. The DNA of the CDR3 is TGTGCCAGCAGGGCTAGCGGGAGTAGCACAGATACGCAGTATTTT. This encodes CASRASGSSTDTQYF.

This clone was seen only a few times. This chain uses TRBV6-1 with TRBJ1-1; D remains unclear. V was cut by 0 bases and J by 1 base, with 6 bases left in between. CDR1 is MNHNS and CDR2 is SASEGT in the germline V gene. This CDR3 is built from 14 residues. CDR3 in DNA: TGTGCCAGCAGTGAAGCTCCCAGGAACACTGAAGCTTTCTTT. Translation: CASSEAPRNTEAFF.

The V gene is TRBV6-1, the J gene TRBJ1-1; D gene ambiguous. V was shortened by 3 bases and J by 7 bases, with 12 bases between the two germline ends. The germline gives CDR1 MNHNS, CDR2 SASEGT. This CDR3 is built from 13 residues. CDR3 sequence: CASSDSTRNEAFF. For the CDR3, the DNA is TGTGCCAGCAGTGACTCGACCCGTAATGAAGCTTTCTTT.

As DNA, the CDR3 is TGCGCCAGTAGACTAGCGGTTCAATACAATGAGCAGTTCTTC. This sequence encodes CASRLAVQYNEQFF. V and J are TRBV5-1 and TRBJ2-1; 9 bases are shared with TRBD2. The germline V gene has CDR1 SGHRS and CDR2 YFSETQ. The CDR3 consists of 14 residues. V lost 8 bases to trimming and J lost 4 bases; unmatched junction nucleotides: 7.

Notes on this clone: Within the sample, other DNA sequences also encode this same CDR3. The rearrangement joins TRBV5-1 to TRBJ2-7; TRBD1 agrees at 9 bases. The CDR3 spans 15 residues. Unmatched junction bases numbered 2, after V lost 0 bases and J lost 1 base. Germline lookup yields CDR1 SGHRS and CDR2 YFSETQ. In DNA form, the CDR3 reads TGCGCCAGCAGCTTGGGCGGACAGGGGTCCTACGAGCAGTACTTC. Translating it yields CASSLGGQGSYEQYF.

This clone showed up just a few times. The V call is TRBV29-1, the J call TRBJ1-2; possibly TRBD1 for D (6 bases). V lost 4 bases and J lost 11, with 14 bases in between. Germline V lookup: CDR1 SQVTM, CDR2 ANQGSEA. The length of the CDR3 is 11 residues. This CDR3 is CSVGWDTKYTF. For the CDR3, the DNA is TGCAGCGTTGGATGGGACACGAAATACACCTTC.

The chain couples TRBV7-3 to TRBJ2-7; D may correspond to TRBD1 or TRBD2 (6 bases each). CDR1 and CDR2 (germline): SGHTA, FQGTGA. There are 16 residues in the CDR3. V lost 1 base and J lost 6, with 19 bases in between. The CDR3 bases are TGTGCCAGCAGCTTAAGGGGACTGGGGGCATCTACCGAGCAGTACTTC. The encoded protein is CASSLRGLGASTEQYF.

Only a few counts were recorded for this clone. CDR3 residues: CASSEGSRGMNTEAFF. CDR3 DNA sequence: TGTGCCAGCAGTGAAGGTAGCCGCGGAATGAACACTGAAGCTTTCTTT. The chain has TRBV6-1 and TRBJ1-1; no firm D call. The CDR3 loop spans 16 amino acids. CDR1 MNHNS and CDR2 SASEGT come from the germline V gene. Trimming took off 1 base at V and 0 bases at J, with 12 bases between the two ends.

This clone has only a few counts. This chain uses TRBV20-1 with TRBJ2-7; tentatively, D is TRBD2 (6 bases). V was pared by 3 bases and J by 3 bases, with 6 bases between. The CDR3 is 11 amino acids. Germline V lookup: CDR1 DFQATT, CDR2 SNEGSKA (reference sequence). The CDR3 spells CSARDYYEQYF. The CDR3 nucleotides are TGCAGTGCTAGGGACTACTACGAGCAGTACTTC.

The rearrangement uses TRBV4-1 and TRBJ2-7; D uncertain. The CDR3 has 15 residues. V lost 0 bases to trimming and J lost 4 bases, with 13 bases between them. Germline V gene lookup returns CDR1 MGHRA and CDR2 YSYEKL. The CDR3 sequence: CASSQEARPRYEQYF. CDR3 DNA sequence: TGCGCCAGCAGCCAAGAGGCCAGGCCGCGGTACGAGCAGTACTTC.

V is TRBV11-2 and J is TRBJ1-2, with 9 bases that match TRBD1. After removal of 4 bases from V and 1 base from J, the junction contained 7 bases not matched to a gene. This CDR3 region has 16 residues. Germline V lookup: CDR1 SGHAT, CDR2 FQNNGV. DNA for the CDR3: TGTGCCAGCAGCTCCCGGACAGGGGAAGTTAACTATGGCTACACCTTC. This translates into CASSSRTGEVNYGYTF.

Only a few counts were recorded for this clone. The chain couples TRBV23-1 to TRBJ1-4; D not certain. TRBV23-1 is recorded as an ORF, its role being uncertain. Between the trimmed V and J ends, which lost 0 bases and 7 bases, there was a span of 12 bases. The CDR3 has 15 amino acids. The chain's CDR3 is CASSQSGGIGEKLFF. The CDR3 nucleotides are TGCGCCAGCAGTCAATCGGGAGGTATTGGTGAAAAACTGTTTTTT.

The sample holds many counts of this clone. Other DNA sequences in the same sample also yield this CDR3. The gene calls are TRBV18 and TRBJ2-2; 8 bases match TRBD2. Germline values: CDR1 KGHSH, CDR2 LQKENI. The CDR3 spans 15 residues. The J segment lost 2 bases and the V segment lost 5 bases, leaving 4 bases of the junction unmatched. The CDR3: CASSLLAANTGELFF. The DNA for the CDR3 is TGTGCCAGCTCATTACTAGCGGCTAACACCGGGGAGCTGTTTTTT.

This clone was detected only a few times. The chain employs TRBV5-1 and TRBJ2-1; 7 bases agree with TRBD2. The CDR3 length is 15 residues. Germline V lookup: CDR1 SGHRS, CDR2 YFSETQ. The V segment lost 7 bases and the J segment 3 bases; nucleotides outside the gene matches: 10. CDR3 DNA sequence: TGCGCCAGCTCGAAGGGCGGGAGTGGCTACAATGAGCAGTTCTTC. Its translation: CASSKGGSGYNEQFF.

The genes are TRBV30 and TRBJ1-6; D uncertain. From germline, CDR1 is GTSNPN and CDR2 SVGIG (reference sequence). This CDR3 has 13 residues. DNA for the CDR3: TGTGCTTCGAGGAGGGCCACGGGGTCACCCCTCCACTTT. Translating gives CASRRATGSPLHF.

This CDR3 is CAWSVMAGGEQFF. The CDR3 DNA sequence: TGTGCCTGGAGTGTAATGGCGGGGGGTGAGCAGTTCTTC. This chain connects TRBV30 to TRBJ2-1, with 8 nucleotides matching TRBD2. Germline lookup yields CDR1 GTSNPN and CDR2 SVGIG (reference sequence). The CDR3 contains 13 residues. V lost 0 bases to trimming and J lost 9 bases; unmatched junction nucleotides: 4.

Points on this clone: Only one base separates this from a far larger clonotype, so it likely reflects a read error. The chain carries TRBV6-1 and TRBJ1-5, with 8 bases identical to TRBD1. The CDR3 runs 15 residues. The junction had 8 bases not matched to a gene; V was cut back by 4 bases and J by 6 bases. CDR1 and CDR2 from the germline V gene are MNHNS and SASEGT. This CDR3 reads CASSGRTGHSQPQHF. In DNA form, the CDR3 reads TGTGCCAGCAGTGGGCGGACAGGGCATAGTCAGCCCCAGCATTTT.

This chain connects TRBV2 to TRBJ1-4; no clear D gene. CDR3 size: 16 residues. V lost 0 bases and J 0 bases, leaving 8 bases between the germline ends. CDR1 is SNHLY, CDR2 FYNNEI, per germline. The CDR3 DNA follows: TGTGCCAGCAGTGAAGCGCTCGGGGCAACTAATGAAAAACTGTTTTTT. This encodes CASSEALGATNEKLFF. The full variable domain, in which reference TRBV2 and TRBJ1-4 provide the parts outside the CDR3, is EPEVTQTPSHQVTQMGQEVILRCVPISNHLYFYWYRQILGQKVEFLVSFYNNEISEKSEIFDDQFSVERPDGSNFTLKIRSTKLEDSAMYFCASSEALGATNEKLFFGSGTQLSVL.

The chain uses TRBV5-6 and TRBJ1-4; TRBD1 matches at 8 bases. Trimming cost V 2 bases and J 5 bases; bases outside gene matches: 2. This CDR3 comprises 14 residues. Germline V gene data show CDR1 as SGHDT and CDR2 as YYEEEE. This CDR3 reads CASSLDRGNEKLFF. The DNA for the CDR3 is TGTGCCAGCAGCTTAGACAGGGGCAATGAAAAACTGTTTTTT. Looking up the rest from reference TRBV5-6 and TRBJ1-4 gives the full variable domain: DAGVTQSPTHLIKTRGQQVTLRCSPKSGHDTVSWYQQALGQGPQFIFQYYEEEERQRGNFPDRFSGHQFPNYSSELNVNALLLGDSALYLCASSLDRGNEKLFFGSGTQLSVL.

The DNA for the CDR3 is TGCGCCAGCAGCCAACAGGGGGTGAGCAACGAGCAGTACTTC. Translating gives CASSQQGVSNEQYF. V is TRBV5-1 and J is TRBJ2-7; TRBD1 aligns across 8 bases. The CDR3 sequence is 14 residues long. Germline CDR1 is SGHRS and CDR2 is YFSETQ. Trimming cost V 4 bases and J 5 bases; bases outside gene matches: 8.